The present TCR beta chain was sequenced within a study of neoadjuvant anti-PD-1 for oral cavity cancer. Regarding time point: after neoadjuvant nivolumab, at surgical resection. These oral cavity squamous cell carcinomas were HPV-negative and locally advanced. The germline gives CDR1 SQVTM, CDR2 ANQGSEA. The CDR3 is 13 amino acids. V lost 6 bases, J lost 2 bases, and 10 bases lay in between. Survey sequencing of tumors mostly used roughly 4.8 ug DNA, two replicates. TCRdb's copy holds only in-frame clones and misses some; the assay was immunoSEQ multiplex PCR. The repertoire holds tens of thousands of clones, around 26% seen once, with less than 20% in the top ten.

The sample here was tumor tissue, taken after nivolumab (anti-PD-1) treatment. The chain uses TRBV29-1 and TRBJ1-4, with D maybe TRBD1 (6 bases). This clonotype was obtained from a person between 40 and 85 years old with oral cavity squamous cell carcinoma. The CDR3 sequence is CSVTGRTNEKLFF. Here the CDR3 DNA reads TGCAGCGTAACAGGGAGGACTAATGAAAAACTGTTTTTT.